The 23 T cell receptor beta chains below all came from one sample that was sequenced in a study of T cells after yellow fever vaccination. From the 5' RACE reads, TCRdb called clonotypes with MiXCR, one entry per CDR3 protein. The sample includes 200,000 to 300,000 distinct CDR3 sequences, around 6.7% of them seen just once. The sequencing used CD4+ T cells sorted from PBMCs, collected on the day of the yellow fever booster vaccination. The receptors originated from a man aged 30 to 45 who received the YFV17D yellow fever vaccine.

The chain employs TRBV20-1 and TRBJ1-1; 7 nucleotides line up with TRBD1. The trim removed 6 bases at V and 0 bases at J, leaving 7 bases unmatched. Per germline, CDR1 DFQATT and CDR2 SNEGSKA (reference sequence). The CDR3 runs to 14 residues. This CDR3 is CSAMGQPLNTEAFF. CDR3 sequence (DNA): TGCAGTGCCATGGGACAGCCCTTGAACACTGAAGCTTTCTTT.

This clonotype was seen more than once but under ten times. This chain joins TRBV6-1 and TRBJ2-3, with a weak D call TRBD1 (6 bases). The CDR3 sequence is 16 residues long. The germline V gene has CDR1 MNHNS and CDR2 SASEGT. V lost 5 bases, J lost 0 bases, and 15 bases lay in between. CDR3 sequence: CASSTGTSYSTDTQYF. The CDR3 DNA is TGTGCCAGCAGTACCGGGACAAGTTATAGCACAGATACGCAGTATTTT.

The gene calls are TRBV20-1 and TRBJ2-7, with TRBD1 matching 9 bases. The CDR3 covers 13 residues. The germline V gene encodes CDR1 DFQATT and CDR2 SNEGSKA (reference sequence). CDR3 residues: CSAPTGGSREQYF. The CDR3, as DNA: TGCAGCGCCCCGACAGGGGGGTCACGCGAGCAGTACTTC.

This clonotype was recorded a few times. The chain has TRBV7-9 and TRBJ2-3; 9 nucleotides agree with TRBD2. Germline assignment: CDR1 SEHNR and CDR2 FQNEAQ (reference sequence). The CDR3 is made up of 16 amino acids. Trimming cost V 5 bases and J 4 bases; bases outside gene matches: 10. The CDR3: CASSPRTSAVADTQYF. The CDR3 region has the DNA TGTGCCAGCAGCCCCCGGACTAGCGCGGTGGCAGATACGCAGTATTTT.

The genes are TRBV18 and TRBJ2-1, with D tentatively TRBD2 (6 bases). Germline lookup yields CDR1 KGHSH and CDR2 LQKENI. The CDR3 length is 16 residues. V dropped 6 bases and J dropped 0 bases, with 15 bases sitting between them. The CDR3 sequence: CASSPLRGSSYNEQFF. CDR3 bases: TGTGCCAGCTCCCCCCTACGGGGGAGCTCCTACAATGAGCAGTTCTTC.

This chain uses TRBV24-1 with TRBJ2-1; D is undetermined. This CDR3 spans 13 amino acids. Trimming took off 7 bases at V and 0 bases at J, with 6 bases between the two ends. Germline CDR1 is KGHDR and CDR2 is SFDVKD. CDR3: CATRNSSYNEQFF. CDR3 nucleotides: TGTGCCACCAGGAACAGCTCCTACAATGAGCAGTTCTTC.

This clonotype was seen a few times. The V call is TRBV23-1, the J call TRBJ1-1; D call uncertain. TRBV23-1 is an ORF for which the function is uncertain. V lost 4 bases to trimming and J lost 1 base, with 10 bases between them. There are 14 residues in the CDR3. The CDR3 DNA reads TGCGCCAGCAGTCTTAATTCAGGGAACACTGAAGCTTTCTTT. Residues: CASSLNSGNTEAFF.

The chain joins TRBV10-3 to TRBJ2-7; D remains ambiguous. This CDR3 is built from 13 residues. Germline CDR1 is ENHRY and CDR2 is SYGVKD. Trimming removed 4 bases at V and 4 bases at J, with 11 bases between. The DNA for the CDR3 is TGTGCCATCAGTGTCCACTCACCGTACGAGCAGTACTTC. Translation gives CAISVHSPYEQYF.

The sample holds a few counts of this clonotype. The chain carries TRBV7-2 and TRBJ2-1, with D possibly being TRBD2 (6 bases). V lost 1 base and J 8 bases, leaving 15 bases between the germline ends. Germline-derived CDR1 and CDR2 are SGHTA and FQGNSA. This CDR3 region has 15 residues. In nucleotides, the CDR3 is TGTGCCAGCAGCTTAGACGCGACTAGTATTGATGAGCAGTTCTTC. It encodes CASSLDATSIDEQFF.

The rearrangement links TRBV5-1 to TRBJ2-1; 10 nucleotides line up with TRBD2. This CDR3 contains 14 residues. V was clipped by 4 bases and J by 9 bases; unmatched bases: 7. The germline V gene has CDR1 SGHRS and CDR2 YFSETQ. In DNA form, the CDR3 reads TGCGCCAGCAGCCCCGGGACTAGCGACGGTGAGCAGTTCTTC. Its translation: CASSPGTSDGEQFF.

This clonotype was observed a handful of times. This chain links TRBV20-1 with TRBJ2-3, with D possibly matching TRBD2 (8 bases). This CDR3 has 13 residues. The germline V gene has CDR1 DFQATT and CDR2 SNEGSKA (reference sequence). V lost 7 bases, J lost 6 bases, and 17 bases lay in between. CDR3 DNA sequence: TGCAGTGTCCGGGAGGGGGCTCGGGATACGCAGTATTTT. Translated, it gives CSVREGARDTQYF.

This chain connects TRBV19 to TRBJ1-2; the D gene is possibly TRBD1 (5 bases). Germline CDR1 and CDR2: LNHDA and SQIVND (reference sequence). This CDR3 has 16 amino acids. Trimming took off 5 bases at V and 7 bases at J, with 23 bases between the two ends. This CDR3 reads CASSQGRDRRSSGYTF. CDR3 DNA: TGTGCCAGTAGTCAGGGAAGGGACCGTCGTTCGTCTGGCTACACCTTC.

This clonotype was seen only a few times. The chain carries TRBV20-1 and TRBJ2-1; possible D gene TRBD2, 6 bases. Germline CDR1 reads DFQATT; CDR2 reads SNEGSKA (reference sequence). Trimming took 3 bases from V and 10 from J, leaving 22 bases between them. The CDR3 has 15 amino acids. The CDR3 sequence: CSARSPVGGAGEQFF. The CDR3 coding sequence is TGCAGTGCTAGGAGTCCTGTAGGAGGGGCAGGGGAGCAGTTCTTC.

This clonotype was seen at least ten times. The chain uses TRBV20-1 and TRBJ2-3; 8 bases align to TRBD2. Germline V gene lookup returns CDR1 DFQATT and CDR2 SNEGSKA (reference sequence). This CDR3 contains 11 residues. V was pared by 8 bases and J by 12 bases, with 10 bases of the junction left unmatched. The CDR3 is CSPISGNLQYF. CDR3 DNA sequence: TGCAGTCCTATTAGCGGGAACCTTCAGTATTTT.

This clonotype was counted ten times or more. This CDR3 reads CASSVDGRTGELFF. As DNA, the CDR3 is TGTGCCAGCAGCGTAGATGGTCGCACCGGGGAGCTGTTTTTT. J is TRBJ2-2 and V is TRBV9; no clear D gene. The CDR3 totals 14 residues. Trimming left V 0 bases short and J 4 bases short, with 7 bases between. CDR1 and CDR2 from the germline V gene are SGDLS and YYNGEE. The complete variable domain, with remaining parts taken from reference TRBV9 and TRBJ2-2, reads DSGVTQTPKHLITATGQRVTLRCSPRSGDLSVYWYQQSLDQGLQFLIQYYNGEERAKGNILERFSAQQFPDLHSELNLSSLELGDSALYFCASSVDGRTGELFFGEGSRLTVL.

This clonotype appeared many times. The CDR3 DNA reads TGCAGCGTTGCCCAGGGGACCACCGGGGAGCTGTTTTTT. Translation: CSVAQGTTGELFF. This chain links TRBV29-1 with TRBJ2-2; maybe TRBD1 (6 bases). The CDR3 has 13 amino acids. Germline values: CDR1 SQVTM, CDR2 ANQGSEA. Trimming took off 4 bases at V and 4 bases at J, with 10 bases between the two ends.

In its sample, this clonotype was seen a few times. The chain employs TRBV18 and TRBJ2-1, with a tentative D call TRBD1 (5 bases). This CDR3 is built from 15 residues. Trimming took off 2 bases at V and 4 bases at J, with 12 bases between the two ends. The V gene's germline CDR1 is KGHSH and CDR2 LQKENI. CDR3 region: CASSPTGLGYNEQFF. CDR3 DNA: TGTGCCAGCTCACCAACAGGCCTGGGGTACAATGAGCAGTTCTTC.

The chain is built from TRBV20-1 and TRBJ2-7; possibly TRBD1 or TRBD2 for D (5 bases each). Trimming stripped 2 bases from V and 7 bases from J, with 18 bases between. CDR1 is DFQATT and CDR2 is SNEGSKA in the germline V gene (reference sequence). This CDR3 region has 14 residues. The CDR3 DNA reads as TGCAGTGCTAGACGACCCGACGGGACGGGGGAGCAGTACTTC. Amino acids: CSARRPDGTGEQYF.

This clonotype was counted between two and nine times. The chain carries TRBV20-1 and TRBJ2-1, with D possibly TRBD2 on 6 matching bases. The V gene's germline CDR1 is DFQATT and CDR2 SNEGSKA (reference sequence). The CDR3 has 14 residues. Trimming took 7 bases from V and 8 from J, leaving 21 bases between them. CDR3 DNA sequence: TGCAGTGGAAGCGAGGGAGGCCCGAGGGATGAGCAGTTCTTC. This gives the protein CSGSEGGPRDEQFF.

This clonotype was seen ten or more times. The CDR3 nucleotides read TGTGCCAGCAGCATAGCGGGAGGCCCCGAGGCCTACAATGAGCAGTTCTTC. It yields the protein CASSIAGGPEAYNEQFF. The gene calls are TRBV6-1 and TRBJ2-1, with TRBD2 identical over 10 bases. The CDR3 is 17 amino acids. Germline V gives CDR1 MNHNS, CDR2 SASEGT. With 6 bases clipped from V and 2 bases from J, the junction kept 10 bases outside the gene matches.

This clonotype came up many times. V gene TRBV5-1 combines with J gene TRBJ1-2; TRBD1 might be the D (6 bases). Trimming left V 3 bases short and J 3 bases short, with 9 bases between. The CDR3 has 13 amino acids. Germline V CDR1 and CDR2: SGHRS, YFSETQ. The CDR3 bases are TGCGCCAGCAGCTCTGGACAGCACTATGGCTACACCTTC. Encoded protein: CASSSGQHYGYTF.

This clonotype was counted ten times or more. The rearrangement uses TRBV2 and TRBJ2-5; D perhaps matches TRBD2 (6 bases). V lost 6 bases to trimming and J lost 9 bases, with 17 bases between them. CDR1 SNHLY and CDR2 FYNNEI come from the germline V gene. The CDR3 totals 13 residues. The CDR3 loop is CASRMEGSRAQYF. The CDR3 DNA sequence: TGTGCCAGCAGGATGGAGGGGAGCCGGGCCCAGTACTTC.

This chain uses TRBV30 with TRBJ1-5, with D possibly TRBD1 on 6 matching bases. V lost 2 bases and J 4 bases, leaving 9 bases between the germline ends. CDR1 and CDR2 (germline): GTSNPN, SVGIG (reference sequence). CDR3 length: 13 residues. CDR3 DNA: TGTGCCTGGAGTCCAGGACAGAATCAGCCCCAGCATTTT. Its protein is CAWSPGQNQPQHF. Supplemented by reference TRBV30 and TRBJ1-5, the full variable domain reads SQTIHQWPATLVQPVGSPLSLECTVEGTSNPNLYWYRQAAGRGLQLLFYSVGIGQISSEVPQNLSASRPQDRQFILSSKKLLLSDSGFYLCAWSPGQNQPQHFGDGTRLSIL.